These T cell receptor beta chains were read from a single sample in a study of cytomegalovirus exposure and HLA in healthy donors. The protocol was immunoSEQ multiplex PCR, while the TCRdb copy is restricted to in-frame clones and leaves out a portion. Among about 130,000 clones listed, approximately 70% were seen once. The source material was PBMCs. The receptors derive from a human donor in good health. Each CDR3 is given with its conserved first and last residue. A D gene is named only where the DNA matches it firmly. The size field is filled for only some rows; it gives once, few, many or a size class.

TRBV10-3	TRBD1	.	TRBJ2-2	14	TGTGCCATCAGCGGACAGGGGAGGACCGGGGAGCTGTTTTTT	CAISGQGRTGELFF
TRBV10-1	TRBD1	.	TRBJ2-3	16	TGCGCCAGCAGTGAGGGGGACAGGGACGACACAGATACGCAGTATTTT	CASSEGDRDDTDTQYF
TRBV27	.	.	TRBJ2-7	12	TGTGCCAGCCCAACCACATGGTCCGAGCAGTACTTC	CASPTTWSEQYF
TRBV9	TRBD1	.	TRBJ2-7	13	TGTGCCAGCAGCGATGGGACAGGGGTCGAGCAGTACTTC	CASSDGTGVEQYF
TRBV7-6	.	.	TRBJ2-2	15	TGTGCCAGCAGGGCATCACGCGGGTACACCGGGGAGCTGTTTTTT	CASRASRGYTGELFF
TRBV4-1	TRBD2	.	TRBJ2-2	18	TGCGCCAGCAGCCAAGCTGGACTAGCGGGAGAATTTGACGGGGAGCTGTTTTTT	CASSQAGLAGEFDGELFF
TRBV7-7	.	.	TRBJ2-5	14	TGTGCTAGCAGCTCCGGGGAAGTCCGGGAGACCCAGTACTTC	CASSSGEVRETQYF
TRBV4-1	TRBD1	.	TRBJ1-2	13	TGCGCCAGCAGCCCGGGACAGGGGGCGGGCTACACCTTC	CASSPGQGAGYTF
TRBV4-1	TRBD2	.	TRBJ2-3	15	TGCGCCAGCAGCAGGACTAGCGGGCTCACAGATACGCAGTATTTT	CASSRTSGLTDTQYF
TRBV28	.	.	TRBJ1-4	14	TGTGCCAGCAGTAAAGCAGGTGGACAAGAAAAACTGTTTTTT	CASSKAGGQEKLFF
TRBV5-6	TRBD2	few	TRBJ2-4	17	TGTGCCAGCAGCTTGAGGGGACTAGCGGGAGAGGAGAACATTCAGTACTTC	CASSLRGLAGEENIQYF
TRBV7-9	.	few	TRBJ2-3	14	TGTGCCAGCAGCTTACCAGCGGGTTCGGATACGCAGTATTTT	CASSLPAGSDTQYF
TRBV18	TRBD1	.	TRBJ2-7	13	TGTGCCAGCTCACCGCAGACAGGGGGCGAGCAGTACTTC	CASSPQTGGEQYF
TRBV5-5	.	.	TRBJ1-1	14	TGTGCCAGCAGCTTGGGGGGGGTCCCTACTGAAGCTTTCTTT	CASSLGGVPTEAFF
TRBV5-1	TRBD2	.	TRBJ2-1	17	TGCGCCAGCAGCCACTACCCCACTAGCGCCGACTACAATGAGCAGTTCTTC	CASSHYPTSADYNEQFF
TRBV27	.	.	TRBJ2-2	12	TGTGCCAGCAGCGCGGGGTTCGGGGAGCTGTTTTTT	CASSAGFGELFF
TRBV27	TRBD2	.	TRBJ2-1	17	TGTGCCAGCAGTCCCGTGGGCGGGAGGGCCTGGAACAATGAGCAGTTCTTC	CASSPVGGRAWNNEQFF
TRBV19	.	.	TRBJ1-1	13	TGTGCCAGTAGCCCCGAGATGAACACTGAAGCTTTCTTT	CASSPEMNTEAFF
TRBV29-1	.	.	TRBJ2-2	10	TGCAGCCACGGGACCGGGGAGCTGTTTTTT	CSHGTGELFF
TRBV5-1	.	.	TRBJ1-6	14	TGCGCCAGCAGCCCAGGGGTTAGGGATTCACCCCTCCACTTT	CASSPGVRDSPLHF
TRBV19	.	.	TRBJ1-5	14	TGTGCCAGTAGTATAGAGGTCCGGAATCAGCCCCAGCATTTT	CASSIEVRNQPQHF
TRBV28	.	few	TRBJ2-2	15	TGTGCCAGCAGCTTTATAACAGGGAACACCGGGGAGCTGTTTTTT	CASSFITGNTGELFF
TRBV5-1	.	few	TRBJ2-7	14	TGCGCCAGCAGCTCCGGCGGGGATGTGATCGAGCAGTACTTC	CASSSGGDVIEQYF
TRBV29-1	TRBD2	.	TRBJ2-1	14	TGCAGCGTTGGGACTAGCGGGGTTTACAATGAGCAGTTCTTC	CSVGTSGVYNEQFF
TRBV18	TRBD1	.	TRBJ1-2	13	TGTGCCAGCTCACGGGACAGTCTTAATGGCTACACCTTC	CASSRDSLNGYTF
TRBV28	.	.	TRBJ1-5	12	TGTGCCGGGGCAGGGACTAATCAGCCCCAGCATTTT	CAGAGTNQPQHF
TRBV5-1	.	.	TRBJ1-3	13	TGCGCCAGCAGCACGGTCTCTGGAAACACCATATATTTT	CASSTVSGNTIYF
TRBV7-3	.	.	TRBJ1-1	13	TGTGCCAGCAGCCCACCAGGGGAAACTGAAGCTTTCTTT	CASSPPGETEAFF